A single sample is the source of the 2 T cell receptor beta chains below, sequenced in a study of technical replicates of blood from a handful of donors. Method: immunoSEQ multiplex PCR; TCRdb's copy keeps in-frame clones and lacks some. In the table there are approximately 52,000 clones, around nine tenths of which are singletons. Material for sequencing was PBMCs. These receptors were obtained from a human donor in good health. Some clones in this sample may be carry-over from other donors' samples.

This clone was seen just once. The gene calls are TRBV30 and TRBJ2-7, with D possibly TRBD2 on 6 matching bases. V lost 0 bases, J lost 5 bases, and 14 bases lay in between. Per germline, CDR1 GTSNPN and CDR2 SVGIG (reference sequence). This CDR3 is built from 14 residues. CDR3 sequence (DNA): TGTGCCTGGAGTGTCATCGCTAGCGTCGACGAGCAGTACTTC. Protein: CAWSVIASVDEQYF.

The chain carries TRBV5-4 and TRBJ2-3, with TRBD2 matching over 8 bases. The germline CDR1 and CDR2 sequences are SGHNT and YYREEE (reference sequence). V was pared by 0 bases and J by 3 bases, with 0 bases of the junction left unmatched. The CDR3 runs 14 residues. In DNA form, the CDR3 reads TGTGCCAGCAGCTTGGCGGGAGGGACAGATACGCAGTATTTT. Its translation is CASSLAGGTDTQYF.